This is a list of T cell receptor beta chains from one sample in a study of T cells expressing NK-cell markers. Reprocessing the 5' RACE reads, TCRdb reports a single entry for every CDR3 protein and omits DNA. Its listing shows 2,200 or so distinct CDR3 sequences. Sequences were obtained from blood T cells: a sorted CD56 or NKG2C T cell subset, CD4+ or CD8+ T cells, or bulk PBMC T cells (not recorded which). The receptor source for this set is a woman aged 18-29 years in good health. CDR3s include the opening cysteine and the closing phenylalanine or tryptophan. Expanded clones get a size class; other rows say once, few or many, or leave the size out.

clone size	J gene	V gene	CDR3 protein
.	TRBJ2-7	TRBV20-1	CSAFRDSYEQYF
.	TRBJ2-7	TRBV19	CASTSGTGGYEQYF
.	TRBJ2-3	TRBV6-2/TRBV6-3	CASGSGRAGSDTQYF
.	TRBJ2-5	TRBV20-1	CSAPDRGTGETQYF
.	TRBJ1-2	TRBV19	CAPKRVNRGYTF
medium-sized	TRBJ2-1	TRBV6-4	CASSEGLENNEQFF
.	TRBJ2-7	TRBV20-1	CSARYGSDSYEQYF
.	TRBJ1-3	TRBV5-5	CASSLAGSPLSGNTIYF
medium-sized	TRBJ2-3	TRBV6-4	CASSDSETGADTQYF
large	TRBJ1-1	TRBV20-1	CSARDLRATEAFF
.	TRBJ2-7	TRBV6-6	CAASRGGAHEQYF
.	TRBJ2-3	TRBV21-1	CASSKLGGRGTDTQYF
.	TRBJ1-1	TRBV7-9	CASSWGPNTEAFF
.	TRBJ2-7	TRBV5-1	CASSPLLAGGPTEQYF
.	TRBJ2-6	TRBV6-1	CASGETPSGANVLTF